This TCR beta chain originates from a study of blood T cell repertoires in COVID-19 (dated by TCRdb to about 2020). The study in broad terms: Collaborator samples came from the United States, Italy and Spain and covered acute and convalescent phases of COVID-19. The material from the prospective study consisted of cDNA or gDNA derived from T cells, B-cell-depleted T cells, or PBMCs. Where HLA class I and class II types were available, the types were taken from metadata supplied by the sample provider, not from assay-based typing. Deeply sampled blood TCRbeta repertoires from subjects exposed to, actively infected with, or recovered from COVID-19 were included in the dataset. The repertoires were released in a freely available public database intended as a resource for research on the immune response to SARS-CoV-2. Sample metadata almost always included a de-identified subject ID, COVID-19 status, age in years and sex. The samples were drawn from the first 160 participants of the ongoing ImmuneRACE study and from 950 to 1,500 subjects provided by 6 global collaborators.

The research as a whole found: How much clinical and demographic metadata was included differed by source and by participant, and the metadata was provided uncurated.

Regarding this clone: The target of this receptor is not known. No much larger clone exists at a distance of one base, and base qualities are not known.

Sequences SGHTS (CDR1) and YDEGEE (CDR2) are obtained from the germline V gene. Its CDR3 holds 10 amino acids, cysteine through phenylalanine. The DNA shown is the 30-base CDR3, in frame from base 1. Trimming accounts for 4 bases at V and 10 bases at J, while the number of junction bases matched to no gene is 2. Collaborating institutions collected whole blood in K2EDTA tubes following their own protocols. For TCRbeta analysis, collaborator samples were shipped as frozen whole blood, as isolated PBMCs, or as DNA extracted from either sample type. TCRbeta CDR3 regions were amplified from genomic DNA using the immunoSEQ Assay, a bias-controlled multiplex PCR. Regarding the original processing steps: Nucleated cell counts per sample were estimated from amplification of reference gene primers within the assay. To quantify the absolute abundance of each unique TCRbeta CDR3 rearrangement, sequence reads were collapsed and filtered. For each sample, productive Simpson clonality was calculated by taking the square root of Simpson's diversity index across productive rearrangements. TCRdb holds this immuneACCESS table with in-frame rearrangements only. Some clones are missing; in checked studies, unresolved V genes explain under half, and the rest has no known cause. The V and J calls and clone size come from that table; D and trimming were worked out from the DNA. Within this sample are roughly 250,000 clones, with about 81% of them counted one time only. Roughly 12% of the sample is taken by the ten largest.

This sequence originates from an older woman with active or convalescent COVID-19. Sample: peripheral blood. The V and J segments used are TRBV5-8 and TRBJ2-7, and 7 junctional nucleotides match TRBD1. The DNA is as follows: TGTGCCAGCAGCCGACAGGGACAGTACTTC. Translated, it reads CASSRQGQYF.